The 18 T cell receptor beta chains reported below all come from one sample, sequenced in a study of radiation and T cells in renal cell carcinoma. The repertoire was sequenced with immunoSEQ multiplex PCR; TCRdb's copy has only in-frame clones and lacks some. The profile covers 100,000 to 150,000 clones, with 88% appearing a single time and 5% to 6% taken by the ten largest. Time point meaning: blood 2 weeks post-SBRT. Treatment noted: 15 Gy SBRT to primary tumor, nephrectomy 4 weeks later. The specimen comprised blood, sampled from a patient whose treatment included radiotherapy and nephrectomy. The receptors originated from a woman in her 70s with renal cell carcinoma.

J is TRBJ2-1 and V is TRBV30, with 8 bases aligning to TRBD2. The CDR3 has 13 residues. J was trimmed by 13 bases and V by 2 bases; bases with no gene match: 10. Germline values: CDR1 GTSNPN, CDR2 SVGIG (reference sequence). CDR3 region: CAWSQIGSGGQFF. Written as DNA, the CDR3 is TGTGCCTGGAGTCAGATCGGGAGCGGGGGACAGTTCTTC.

The chain has TRBV28 and TRBJ1-2, with a tentative D call TRBD1 (5 bases). This CDR3 comprises 15 residues. Germline-derived CDR1 and CDR2 are MDHEN and SYDVKM. V lost 2 bases and J 7 bases, leaving 17 bases between the germline ends. As DNA, the CDR3 is TGTGCCAGCAGTTTAATAGGAGGTTGGGGGACTGGCTACACCTTC. Translation: CASSLIGGWGTGYTF.

In its sample, this clone was seen once. The chain carries TRBV10-2 and TRBJ2-7; a possible D gene is TRBD2 (6 bases). Trimming pared 3 bases from V and 2 bases from J, leaving 11 bases between. This CDR3 contains 14 residues. Germline V gives CDR1 WSHSY, CDR2 SAAADI. In nucleotides, the CDR3 is TGCGCCAGCAGTGACGGCGGCGGGGCCTACGAGCAGTACTTC. Residues: CASSDGGGAYEQYF.

The rearrangement joins TRBV28 to TRBJ2-2; the match to TRBD1 covers 7 bases. The CDR3 extends over 12 amino acids. CDR1 is MDHEN, CDR2 SYDVKM, per germline. V lost 6 bases to trimming and J lost 6 bases; unmatched junction nucleotides: 1. The CDR3 sequence: CASSRGSGELFF. In DNA form, the CDR3 reads TGTGCCAGCAGCAGGGGGTCCGGGGAGCTGTTTTTT.

This clone came up a few times. The chain joins TRBV30 to TRBJ1-1; TRBD1 is a possible D gene (5 bases). Germline values: CDR1 GTSNPN, CDR2 SVGIG (reference sequence). The CDR3 runs 14 residues. The V gene lost 0 bases and the J gene lost 4 bases, with 12 bases spanning the gap. CDR3 nucleotide sequence: TGTGCCTGGAGTGTTGGAGGGGTGGTCACTGAAGCTTTCTTT. Its protein is CAWSVGGVVTEAFF. The full variable domain, rest sourced from reference TRBV30 and TRBJ1-1, is SQTIHQWPATLVQPVGSPLSLECTVEGTSNPNLYWYRQAAGRGLQLLFYSVGIGQISSEVPQNLSASRPQDRQFILSSKKLLLSDSGFYLCAWSVGGVVTEAFFGQGTRLTVV.

The chain employs TRBV5-6 and TRBJ2-2; D remains ambiguous. The CDR3 has 12 amino acids. The germline V gene encodes CDR1 SGHDT and CDR2 YYEEEE. V was clipped by 0 bases and J by 6 bases, with 3 bases between them. This chain's CDR3 is CASSLVAGELFF. Written as DNA, the CDR3 is TGTGCCAGCAGCTTGGTTGCCGGGGAGCTGTTTTTT.

The V call is TRBV6-5, the J call TRBJ2-1; the D gene is possibly TRBD2 (5 bases). The V gene's germline CDR1 is MNHEY and CDR2 SVGAGI. This CDR3 spans 14 amino acids. V was cut by 8 bases and J by 4 bases, with 15 bases left in between. The CDR3 bases are TGTGCCAGCGGACTGACTCCCTGGTACAATGAGCAGTTCTTC. Protein product: CASGLTPWYNEQFF.

The CDR3 nucleotides read TGTGCCAGCAGCCCCCTCGGGACAGGGGCAAACTATGGCTACACCTTC. Its protein is CASSPLGTGANYGYTF. This chain connects TRBV7-9 to TRBJ1-2, with 10 bases aligning to TRBD1. Germline assignment: CDR1 SEHNR and CDR2 FQNEAQ (reference sequence). This CDR3 is built from 16 residues. J was trimmed by 2 bases and V by 5 bases; bases with no gene match: 8.

This rearrangement joins TRBV5-1 to TRBJ1-1, with TRBD1 identical over 8 bases. The germline V gene has CDR1 SGHRS and CDR2 YFSETQ. Trimming at V came to 4 bases and at J to 6 bases, leaving 11 bases not matched to a gene. The CDR3 is made up of 15 amino acids. This CDR3 is CASSPGQGGGAEAFF. CDR3 DNA sequence: TGCGCCAGCAGCCCCGGACAGGGAGGGGGAGCTGAAGCTTTCTTT.

V usage is TRBV14 and J usage is TRBJ1-2; D is unclear. The V gene lost 1 base and the J gene lost 4 bases, with 7 bases spanning the gap. The CDR3 has 13 residues. CDR1 and CDR2 (germline): SGHDN, FVKESK. The CDR3, as DNA: TGTGCCAGCAGCCAAGGGGCTTTCTATGGCTACACCTTC. It yields the protein CASSQGAFYGYTF.

The rearrangement uses TRBV19 and TRBJ2-1; TRBD2 matches 7 bases. This CDR3 has 15 residues. V shed 2 bases, J shed 2 bases, and the junction held 3 bases outside the gene matches. CDR1 and CDR2 (germline): LNHDA, SQIVND (reference sequence). CDR3 DNA sequence: TGTGCCAGTAGTATACGGGGGGAAACCTACAATGAGCAGTTCTTC. Translating gives CASSIRGETYNEQFF. The variable domain in full, completed from reference TRBV19 and TRBJ2-1, reads DGGITQSPKYLFRKEGQNVTLSCEQNLNHDAMYWYRQDPGQGLRLIYYSQIVNDFQKGDIAEGYSVSREKKESFPLTVTSAQKNPTAFYLCASSIRGETYNEQFFGPGTRLTVL.

Only one count was recorded for this clone. The CDR3 DNA reads as TGTGCCATCGGAATCGGGACTAGCACAGATACGCAGTATTTT. Translating gives CAIGIGTSTDTQYF. The chain joins TRBV10-3 to TRBJ2-3; D is perhaps TRBD2 (6 bases). CDR1 is ENHRY and CDR2 is SYGVKD in the germline V gene. The CDR3 runs to 14 residues. Between the trimmed V and J ends, which lost 8 bases and 0 bases, there was a span of 12 bases.

The rearrangement links TRBV19 to TRBJ2-2; 7 bases line up with TRBD1. V lost 1 base, J lost 0 bases, and 5 bases stayed unmatched. Looked up from germline, CDR1 is LNHDA and CDR2 is SQIVND (reference sequence). The CDR3 length is 17 residues. CDR3 nucleotide sequence: TGTGCCAGTAGTATAGCCAGGACAGGAACGAACACCGGGGAGCTGTTTTTT. This gives the protein CASSIARTGTNTGELFF.

This chain uses TRBV4-3 with TRBJ1-2; D is unclear. Deletions cut 2 bases from V and 5 bases from J, with 15 bases between. The germline gives CDR1 LGHNA, CDR2 YSLEER. The CDR3 loop spans 15 amino acids. DNA for the CDR3: TGCGCCAGCAGCCAAAGGAGGTTGGTGGATTATGGCTACACCTTC. It encodes CASSQRRLVDYGYTF.

This clone was found a few times. The chain carries TRBV29-1 and TRBJ2-2; D may match TRBD1 or TRBD2 (5 bases each). CDR3 length equals 14 residues. V was shortened by 7 bases and J by 4 bases, with 16 bases between the two germline ends. Germline values: CDR1 SQVTM, CDR2 ANQGSEA. The CDR3 sequence: CSARDRSATGELFF. CDR3 bases: TGCAGCGCCCGGGACCGGAGTGCCACCGGGGAGCTGTTTTTT.

This clone appeared once. The chain recombines TRBV4-3 with TRBJ2-3, with 7 bases that match TRBD2. V lost 3 bases and J lost 2; bases outside the gene matches: 8. This CDR3 spans 16 amino acids. Germline CDR1 LGHNA, CDR2 YSLEER. CDR3: CASSQVLAGATDTQYF. The CDR3 bases are TGCGCCAGCAGCCAGGTCTTGGCGGGAGCCACAGATACGCAGTATTTT.

This chain connects TRBV5-5 to TRBJ2-7; the D call may be TRBD1 or TRBD2 (5 bases each). CDR1 and CDR2 (germline): SGHKS, YYEKEE (reference sequence). This CDR3 contains 15 residues. V was trimmed by 0 bases and J by 0 bases, leaving 10 bases between them. The CDR3 DNA is TGTGCCAGCAGCTTGGCCGGGGCCAGCTCCTACGAGCAGTACTTC. This codes for CASSLAGASSYEQYF.

This chain links TRBV19 with TRBJ1-6; D may be TRBD1 (6 bases). This CDR3 has 15 residues. V lost 3 bases and J 5 bases, leaving 11 bases between the germline ends. Germline V CDR1 and CDR2: LNHDA, SQIVND (reference sequence). The CDR3 spells CASSILQGNNSPLHF. CDR3 in DNA: TGTGCCAGTAGTATCCTACAGGGCAATAATTCACCCCTCCACTTT.